This entry features one TCR beta chain sequence. This record belongs to a study of blood T cell repertoires in COVID-19. CDR1 and CDR2 (germline): MGHRA, YSYEKL. J lost 6 bases, V lost 1 base, and 10 bases had no gene match. The CDR3 extends over 16 amino acids. The protocol was immunoSEQ multiplex PCR, while the TCRdb copy is restricted to in-frame clones and leaves out a portion. Here the sample spans roughly 81,000 clones, about 88% being singletons. The sequence derives from a man in his forties or fifties with acute or convalescent COVID-19. The chain has TRBV4-1 and TRBJ2-5; 8 positions agree with TRBD1. Sequenced sample: peripheral blood. The CDR3 DNA reads TGCGCCAGCAGCCAAGGACCCGGACAGGGTTGGAAGACCCAGTACTTC. It specifies CASSQGPGQGWKTQYF.